This TCR beta chain was found in a study of Ad26.COV2.S vaccination and SARS-CoV-2 variants. Treatment reported: about 20 received Ad26.COV2.S at low or high dose, single or two shots; 5 received placebo; per-sample allocation not given. Sampling was done on day 63 after the first vaccine or placebo injection. Built on an Ad26 vector, the vaccine expressed Wuhan-strain SARS-CoV-2 spike. As regards this clone: Its antigen remains unknown.

General study findings and limits: Relative to placebo recipients, vaccine recipients exhibited elevated spike-specific TCR breadth.

Deletions cut 0 bases from V and 2 bases from J, with 7 bases between. This CDR3 is 13 amino acids long. Germline V CDR1 and CDR2: GTSNPN, SVGIG (reference sequence). Only in-frame clones appear in the TCRdb table, and some are missing; sequencing was by immunoSEQ multiplex PCR. Among around 300,000 clones, about 86% were seen once, and the ten largest hold roughly a tenth. Sequences were derived from peripheral blood, sampled in a trial of Ad26.COV2.S vaccine versus placebo. This sequence joins TRBV30 and TRBJ1-1; the D gene is possibly TRBD1 (6 bases). The receptor's source is a person aged 18 to 65 who received the Ad26.COV2.S COVID-19 vaccine or a placebo. CDR3 DNA sequence: TGTGCCTGGAGTGTACAGGGTAACACTGAAGCTTTCTTT. Translation gives CAWSVQGNTEAFF.